These T cell receptor beta chains were read from a single sample in a study of shared clonotypes between healthy human individuals. This table comes from immunoSEQ multiplex PCR, and its TCRdb copy is limited to in-frame clones, with some not included. The data hold around 2.1 million clones, with approximately 94% observed a single time. Sequencing input: naive CD4+ T cells sorted from blood. These receptors were collected from a man aged 18 to 30 in good health. Both conserved end residues are part of each CDR3. D genes are given only for firm matches. Where a row states a size, it is once, few, many or the class of an expanded clone; other rows omit it.

d_call | clone_size | j_call | v_call | cdr3_length | cdr3_aa | cdr3_nt
TRBD1 | . | TRBJ1-5 | TRBV4-1 | 14 | CASSPDRGFQPQHF | TGCGCCAGCAGCCCAGACAGGGGGTTTCAGCCCCAGCATTTT
. | once | TRBJ2-5 | TRBV6-6 | 12 | CASSLGEETQYF | TGTGCCAGCTCCCTGGGGGAAGAGACCCAGTACTTC
. | . | TRBJ2-7 | TRBV6-1 | 15 | CASSEASGPPYEQYF | TGTGCCAGCAGCGAGGCGAGTGGCCCCCCCTACGAGCAGTACTTC
. | . | TRBJ1-1 | TRBV11-2 | 12 | CASSLTSTEAFF | TGTGCCAGCAGCTTAACTAGTACTGAAGCTTTCTTT
TRBD1 | few | TRBJ1-6 | TRBV6-1 | 13 | CASTQGRNSPLHF | TGTGCCAGTACACAGGGGCGAAATTCACCCCTCCACTTT
. | . | TRBJ1-1 | TRBV6-5 | 14 | CASRGQSMNTEAFF | TGTGCCAGCAGAGGACAGTCCATGAACACTGAAGCTTTCTTT
. | . | TRBJ2-1 | TRBV4-1 | 14 | CASSQDRLSREQFF | TGCGCCAGCAGCCAAGATCGGCTAAGTCGAGAGCAGTTCTTC
TRBD2 | . | TRBJ2-7 | TRBV18 | 16 | CASSTGTSGRAGEQYF | TGTGCCAGCTCGACCGGGACTAGCGGGAGGGCTGGGGAGCAGTACTTC
. | . | TRBJ1-3 | TRBV30 | 12 | CASGDSGNTIYF | TGTGCCTCAGGGGACTCTGGAAACACCATATATTTT
TRBD2 | . | TRBJ2-1 | TRBV5-1 | 14 | CASRLAGLYNEQFF | TGCGCCAGCAGATTAGCGGGGTTGTACAATGAGCAGTTCTTC
TRBD2 | . | TRBJ2-7 | TRBV2 | 15 | CASSARTSGSVEQYF | TGTGCCAGCAGTGCCCGGACTAGCGGGAGTGTCGAGCAGTACTTC
. | . | TRBJ1-5 | TRBV30 | 15 | CAWSVRGPLGQPQHF | TGTGCCTGGAGTGTACGGGGGCCGCTGGGACAGCCCCAGCATTTT
. | . | TRBJ1-2 | TRBV10-3 | 12 | CAISVHRDGYTF | TGTGCCATCAGTGTCCACAGGGATGGCTACACCTTC
. | . | TRBJ1-5 | TRBV6-1 | 15 | CASRVGGHGNQPQHF | TGTGCCAGCAGGGTCGGGGGGCATGGCAATCAGCCCCAGCATTTT
. | . | TRBJ1-2 | TRBV18 | 16 | CASSPLERASNYGYTF | TGTGCCAGCTCACCGCTAGAGCGTGCTAGTAACTATGGCTACACCTTC
. | . | TRBJ2-7 | TRBV2 | 14 | CASRFRGGNYEQYF | TGTGCCAGCAGGTTTAGGGGGGGGAACTACGAGCAGTACTTC
. | . | TRBJ1-6 | TRBV18 | 14 | CASSPYPADSPLHF | TGTGCCAGCTCACCATATCCCGCGGATTCACCCCTCCACTTT
. | . | TRBJ2-3 | TRBV6-1 | 14 | CASLSRVLTDTQYF | TGTGCCAGCTTATCGAGGGTCTTGACAGATACGCAGTATTTT
. | . | TRBJ1-1 | TRBV28 | 13 | CASSSQAPTEAFF | TGTGCCAGCAGCTCTCAGGCCCCCACTGAAGCTTTCTTT
TRBD2 | . | TRBJ2-3 | TRBV2 | 13 | CASTRGETDTQYF | TGTGCCAGCACCCGGGGGGAAACAGATACGCAGTATTTT
. | . | TRBJ2-7 | TRBV7-6 | 15 | CASSLGSGASYEQYF | TGTGCCAGCAGCTTGGGGTCGGGGGCTTCTTACGAGCAGTACTTC
. | . | TRBJ1-3 | TRBV6-6 | 14 | CASSYLISGNTIYF | TGTGCCAGCAGTTACCTCATCTCTGGAAACACCATATATTTT
. | few | TRBJ1-2 | TRBV6-5 | 14 | CASSPTGEGRGYTF | TGTGCCAGCAGTCCAACGGGGGAGGGTCGAGGCTACACCTTC
TRBD1 | . | TRBJ1-1 | TRBV25-1 | 14 | CASSVTGTGAEAFF | TGTGCCAGCAGTGTGACAGGGACGGGCGCTGAAGCTTTCTTT
TRBD2 | . | TRBJ2-6 | TRBV2 | 15 | CASKSSGSGANVLTF | TGTGCCAGCAAGTCTAGCGGGAGCGGGGCCAACGTCCTGACTTTC
. | . | TRBJ2-7 | TRBV9 | 15 | CASSVGQGPSYEQYF | TGTGCCAGCAGCGTAGGTCAGGGCCCCTCCTACGAGCAGTACTTC